This TCR beta chain was sequenced in a study of blood T cell repertoires in COVID-19 (dated by TCRdb to 2018 to 2021). Some background on the complete study: The collaborator samples originated in the United States, Italy and Spain and spanned the acute and convalescent phases of COVID-19. The samples were drawn from two sources: the first 160 participants of the ongoing ImmuneRACE study, and 1,254 subjects contributed by 6 global collaborators. The repertoires were released in a freely available public database intended as a resource for research on the immune response to SARS-CoV-2. Where HLA class I and class II types were available, the types were taken from metadata supplied by the sample provider, not from assay-based typing. The material from the prospective study consisted of cDNA or gDNA derived from T cells, B-cell-depleted T cells, or PBMCs. Nearly every sample came with metadata listing a de-identified subject ID, COVID-19 status, age in years and sex. Deeply sampled blood TCRbeta repertoires from subjects exposed to, actively infected with, or recovered from COVID-19 were included in the dataset. Study-wide conclusions, independent of this receptor: How much clinical and demographic metadata was included differed by source and by participant, and the metadata was provided uncurated.

Each collaborating institution followed its own protocols to collect whole blood in K2EDTA tubes. For TCRbeta analysis, collaborators shipped samples as frozen whole blood, isolated PBMCs, or DNA extracted from either of those sample types. This clone came up a few times. It lacks a known antigen. It has no much larger one-base neighbor in the sample; base qualities were not kept. TCRbeta CDR3 regions were amplified from genomic DNA using the immunoSEQ Assay, a bias-controlled multiplex PCR. The paper's processing steps were these. Nucleated cell counts per sample were estimated from amplification of reference gene primers within the assay. To quantify the absolute abundance of each unique TCRbeta CDR3 rearrangement, sequence reads were collapsed and filtered. For each sample, productive Simpson clonality was calculated by taking the square root of Simpson's diversity index across productive rearrangements. Here the immuneACCESS table is served through TCRdb, limited to in-frame sequences with V and J called. Missing clones are a known gap in these copies; in checked studies unresolved V genes cover under half, and the rest lacks a known reason. That table furnishes V, J and clone size, whereas the DNA furnished D and trimming. The sample data list roughly 230,000 clones, and roughly 85% of these were observed just once. The top ten constitute around 0.96% of the sample.

The TCR originated in a man in his forties with acute or convalescent COVID-19. Sequenced input: peripheral blood.

In nucleotide form, the sequence is TGTGCCAGCAGCCGCCCGAGTGCGGGGGGCGGAGAGACCCAGTACTTC. The resulting protein is CASSRPSAGGGETQYF. Recombination connected TRBV3-1 (or the pseudogene TRBV3-2) to TRBJ2-5, with 8 bases matching TRBD2. CDR3 length: 16 amino acids, cysteine to phenylalanine. This entry keeps only the CDR3 DNA: 48 bases, framed from base 1. From a lookup of the germline V gene (reference sequence), CDR1 and CDR2 are LGHDT and YNNKEL. Relative to germline, V is missing 4 bases and J is missing 4 bases, with 11 bases of the junction outside any gene match.